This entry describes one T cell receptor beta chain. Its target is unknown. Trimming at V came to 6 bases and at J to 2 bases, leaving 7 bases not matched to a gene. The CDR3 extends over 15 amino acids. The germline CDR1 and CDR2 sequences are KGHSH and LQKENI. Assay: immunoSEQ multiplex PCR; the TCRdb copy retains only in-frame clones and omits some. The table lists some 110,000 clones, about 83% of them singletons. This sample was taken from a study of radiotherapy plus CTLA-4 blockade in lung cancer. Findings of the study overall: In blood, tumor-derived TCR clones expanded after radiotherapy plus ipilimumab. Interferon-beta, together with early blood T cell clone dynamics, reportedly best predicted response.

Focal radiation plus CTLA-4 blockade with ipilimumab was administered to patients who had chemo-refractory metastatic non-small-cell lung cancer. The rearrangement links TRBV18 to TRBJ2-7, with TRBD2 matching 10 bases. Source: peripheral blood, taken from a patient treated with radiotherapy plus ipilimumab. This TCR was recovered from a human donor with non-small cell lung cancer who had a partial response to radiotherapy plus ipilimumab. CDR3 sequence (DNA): TGTGCCAGCTCCGAGAGCGGGGGGGGGCCCTACGAGCAGTACGTC. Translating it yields CASSESGGGPYEQYV.